This T cell receptor (beta chain) was identified during a study of control samples from healthy donors and cancer patients. Assay used: immunoSEQ multiplex PCR; TCRdb lists only in-frame clones, some missing. The sample includes 100,000 to 150,000 clones, 89% of them seen just once. V shed 4 bases and J shed 12 bases, with 22 bases lying between them. The germline V gene encodes CDR1 MNHNY and CDR2 SVGAGI (reference sequence). The CDR3 sequence is 15 residues long. The receptor comes from a man over 45 with head and neck cancer. The chain has TRBV6-6 and TRBJ2-1, with a tentative D call TRBD1 (6 bases). Sequences were obtained from PBMCs. The CDR3 nucleotides read TGTGCCAGCAGTTTACGTGACAGGAGGTCCATCGCGCAGTTCTTC. This encodes CASSLRDRRSIAQFF.